A selection of T cell receptor beta chains follows, all from one sample in a study of post-analysis software for immune sequencing data. Using its own MiXCR run on the PCR reads, TCRdb lists one record per CDR3 protein. The sample lists about 770,000 distinct CDR3 sequences; approximately 44% were seen once. The sequenced sample was blood. These receptors were collected from a girl aged 10 to 17 with multiple sclerosis. The CDR3 runs from the conserved cysteine through the conserved F or W. The order of the fields is V gene, J gene, clone size, D gene, CDR3 DNA, CDR3 protein. D genes are given only for firm matches. Some rows mark clone size as missing; the rest say once, few, many or name a class of expanded clone.

V gene: TRBV28
J gene: TRBJ1-2
clone size: NA
D gene: NA
CDR3 DNA: TGTGCCAGCAGTATACACCCCAGGGAAGACTATGGCTACACCTTC
CDR3 protein: CASSIHPREDYGYTF

V gene: TRBV7-7
J gene: TRBJ2-2
clone size: NA
D gene: NA
CDR3 DNA: TGTGCTAGCAGCTTAGAACCTACATGGGTCGACACCGGGGAGCTGTTTTTT
CDR3 protein: CASSLEPTWVDTGELFF

V gene: TRBV2
J gene: TRBJ2-7
clone size: NA
D gene: NA
CDR3 DNA: TGTGCCAGCAGCGACAGCACAAACTCCTACGAGCAGTACTTC
CDR3 protein: CASSDSTNSYEQYF

V gene: TRBV28
J gene: TRBJ1-4
clone size: NA
D gene: NA
CDR3 DNA: TGTGCCAGCAGTTCGCTTAATGAAAAACTGTTTTTT
CDR3 protein: CASSSLNEKLFF

V gene: TRBV12-3/TRBV12-4
J gene: TRBJ2-7
clone size: NA
D gene: TRBD2
CDR3 DNA: TGTGCCAGCAGTCCAGCGACTAGCGGGAGCTCCTACGAGCAGTACTTC
CDR3 protein: CASSPATSGSSYEQYF

V gene: TRBV4-1
J gene: TRBJ1-6
clone size: NA
D gene: NA
CDR3 DNA: TGCGCCAGCAGCCAAGAGGAAAGGGGCCTCTATAATTCACCCCTCCACTTT
CDR3 protein: CASSQEERGLYNSPLHF

V gene: TRBV4-3
J gene: TRBJ2-3
clone size: NA
D gene: NA
CDR3 DNA: TGCGCCAGCAGCCAAGAGCCGACAATCAGCACAGATACGCAGTATTTT
CDR3 protein: CASSQEPTISTDTQYF

V gene: TRBV7-6
J gene: TRBJ2-1
clone size: NA
D gene: NA
CDR3 DNA: TGTGCCAGCAGCCCCCCCTGGCACTCCTACAATGAGCAGTTCTTC
CDR3 protein: CASSPPWHSYNEQFF

V gene: TRBV29-1
J gene: TRBJ2-7
clone size: NA
D gene: TRBD1
CDR3 DNA: TGCAGCGCGAAGGGGACAGGTCTTCGGGAGCAGTACTTC
CDR3 protein: CSAKGTGLREQYF

V gene: TRBV9
J gene: TRBJ2-1
clone size: NA
D gene: NA
CDR3 DNA: TGTGCCAGCGGCGATCTTAGCTCCTACAATGAGCAGTTCTTC
CDR3 protein: CASGDLSSYNEQFF

V gene: TRBV6-5
J gene: TRBJ2-3
clone size: few
D gene: TRBD2
CDR3 DNA: TGTGCCAGCAGCTCGGGACTAGCGCCCACAGATACGCAGTATTTT
CDR3 protein: CASSSGLAPTDTQYF

V gene: TRBV7-9
J gene: TRBJ2-1
clone size: NA
D gene: TRBD1
CDR3 DNA: TGTGCCAGCAGCCGAATGAGCTACGACTGGGACAGGGACCACAATGAGCAGTTCTTC
CDR3 protein: CASSRMSYDWDRDHNEQFF

V gene: TRBV29-1
J gene: TRBJ2-1
clone size: NA
D gene: NA
CDR3 DNA: TGCAGCGTCTCCCCTCCCCCTGATAAGTTCTTC
CDR3 protein: CSVSPPPDKFF

V gene: TRBV24-1
J gene: TRBJ2-7
clone size: NA
D gene: NA
CDR3 DNA: TGTGCCACCGGAGGGGGTAGCTCCTACGAGCAGTACTTC
CDR3 protein: CATGGGSSYEQYF

V gene: TRBV29-1
J gene: TRBJ2-1
clone size: NA
D gene: TRBD2
CDR3 DNA: TGCAGCGTTGTGGGGGTGGAGCGGGAGGGTAGGGATGAGCAGTTCTTC
CDR3 protein: CSVVGVEREGRDEQFF

V gene: TRBV14
J gene: TRBJ2-7
clone size: NA
D gene: NA
CDR3 DNA: TGTGCCAGCAGCCAAGATACAGGACCCTTTAGGTACTTC
CDR3 protein: CASSQDTGPFRYF

V gene: TRBV20-1
J gene: TRBJ2-7
clone size: few
D gene: TRBD2
CDR3 DNA: TGCAGTGCTAGAGACTACCAGCGGGAGGGTTTCTCCTACGAGCAGTACTTC
CDR3 protein: CSARDYQREGFSYEQYF

V gene: TRBV12-3/TRBV12-4
J gene: TRBJ2-7
clone size: NA
D gene: NA
CDR3 DNA: TGTGCCAGCAGTTTAGCCGGCTACCGAAGCTCCTACGAGCAGTACTTC
CDR3 protein: CASSLAGYRSSYEQYF

V gene: TRBV28
J gene: TRBJ2-5
clone size: many
D gene: TRBD2
CDR3 DNA: TGTGCCAGCAGTGGACTAGCGGGAGGGCAAGAGACCCAGTACTTC
CDR3 protein: CASSGLAGGQETQYF

V gene: TRBV20-1
J gene: TRBJ2-1
clone size: NA
D gene: TRBD2
CDR3 DNA: TGCAGTGGTACCCCTAGCGGCCTTTCTTTCCAGTTCTTC
CDR3 protein: CSGTPSGLSFQFF

V gene: TRBV5-1
J gene: TRBJ2-1
clone size: NA
D gene: TRBD2
CDR3 DNA: TGCGCCAGCAGCTTTAGCGGGACATCAGGCAATGAGCAGTTCTTC
CDR3 protein: CASSFSGTSGNEQFF

V gene: TRBV20-1
J gene: TRBJ1-2
clone size: few
D gene: NA
CDR3 DNA: TGCAGTGCTAGAGAGGCGGGGAGCTATGGCTACACCTTC
CDR3 protein: CSAREAGSYGYTF

V gene: TRBV6-5
J gene: TRBJ1-2
clone size: NA
D gene: TRBD1
CDR3 DNA: TGTGCCAGCAGTCGGACAGGGGACAGCTATGGCTACACCTTC
CDR3 protein: CASSRTGDSYGYTF

V gene: TRBV4-3
J gene: TRBJ2-3
clone size: NA
D gene: TRBD1
CDR3 DNA: TGCGCCAGCAGCCCGAATCCCTGGACAGGCGACACAGATACGCAGTATTTT
CDR3 protein: CASSPNPWTGDTDTQYF

V gene: TRBV18
J gene: TRBJ1-2
clone size: few
D gene: NA
CDR3 DNA: TGTGCCAGCTCACCAGGAGGGGATAACTATGGCTACACCTTC
CDR3 protein: CASSPGGDNYGYTF

V gene: TRBV20-1
J gene: TRBJ2-5
clone size: NA
D gene: TRBD1
CDR3 DNA: TGCAGTCCGACCGGGACAGGGCTCTGGGAGACCCAGTACTTC
CDR3 protein: CSPTGTGLWETQYF

V gene: TRBV6-6
J gene: TRBJ1-6
clone size: NA
D gene: NA
CDR3 DNA: TGTGCCAGCAGACCACAGGGTTACAATTCACCCCTCCACTTT
CDR3 protein: CASRPQGYNSPLHF

V gene: TRBV7-2
J gene: TRBJ2-7
clone size: NA
D gene: NA
CDR3 DNA: TGTGCCAGCAGCTTAGTTGGCATGGGCGCCGGGAAAGGGTACGAGCAGTACTTC
CDR3 protein: CASSLVGMGAGKGYEQYF

V gene: TRBV4-2
J gene: TRBJ2-5
clone size: NA
D gene: NA
CDR3 DNA: TGTGCCAGCAGCCAAGATAAGGCGTCGGAAGAGACCCAGTACTTC
CDR3 protein: CASSQDKASEETQYF

V gene: TRBV12-3/TRBV12-4
J gene: TRBJ2-3
clone size: NA
D gene: NA
CDR3 DNA: TGTGCCAGCAGTAATATACAGGGACCCACAGATACGCAGTATTTT
CDR3 protein: CASSNIQGPTDTQYF

V gene: TRBV15
J gene: TRBJ2-1
clone size: NA
D gene: NA
CDR3 DNA: TGTGCCACCATGGCCTCCTTGTACAATGAGCAGTTCTTC
CDR3 protein: CATMASLYNEQFF

V gene: TRBV6-5
J gene: TRBJ1-5
clone size: NA
D gene: NA
CDR3 DNA: TGTGCCAGCAGTTCACAGGAGAATCAGCCCCAGCATTTT
CDR3 protein: CASSSQENQPQHF

V gene: TRBV12-3/TRBV12-4
J gene: TRBJ2-1
clone size: NA
D gene: TRBD1
CDR3 DNA: TGTGCCAGCAGCCCCCTAGGACAGGGGGCCCTAACCTACAATGAGCAGTTCTTC
CDR3 protein: CASSPLGQGALTYNEQFF

V gene: TRBV10-2
J gene: TRBJ1-4
clone size: NA
D gene: TRBD1
CDR3 DNA: TGCGCCAGCTCGGGGACAGGGGTCGAAAATGAAAAACTGTTTTTT
CDR3 protein: CASSGTGVENEKLFF

V gene: TRBV27
J gene: TRBJ2-1
clone size: NA
D gene: NA
CDR3 DNA: TGTGCCAGCAGTTTATCGGCAGGGAATTATGAGCAGTTCTTC
CDR3 protein: CASSLSAGNYEQFF

V gene: TRBV6-5
J gene: TRBJ2-3
clone size: NA
D gene: NA
CDR3 DNA: TGTGCCAGCAGTCGAGAACAGGGCGTAATCACAGATACGCAGTATTTT
CDR3 protein: CASSREQGVITDTQYF

V gene: TRBV20-1
J gene: TRBJ2-1
clone size: NA
D gene: TRBD2
CDR3 DNA: TGCAGTGCTTTCCTCCCGGGCGGGAGGGGGGACTACAATGAGCAGTTCTTC
CDR3 protein: CSAFLPGGRGDYNEQFF

V gene: TRBV9
J gene: TRBJ2-1
clone size: NA
D gene: NA
CDR3 DNA: TGTGCCAGCAGCGTTGAAGGGCGGGTCTCCTACAATGAGCAGTTCTTC
CDR3 protein: CASSVEGRVSYNEQFF

V gene: TRBV7-6
J gene: TRBJ2-7
clone size: few
D gene: TRBD1
CDR3 DNA: TGTGCCAGCAGCTCCCGGACAGGGGGAGCCTACGAGCAGTACTTC
CDR3 protein: CASSSRTGGAYEQYF

V gene: TRBV20-1
J gene: TRBJ2-7
clone size: few
D gene: NA
CDR3 DNA: TGCAGTGCTAGAGTGGGGCGGTACGAGCAGTACTTC
CDR3 protein: CSARVGRYEQYF

V gene: TRBV20-1
J gene: TRBJ1-2
clone size: NA
D gene: NA
CDR3 DNA: TGCAGTGCTAGAGGCTCAATGACAGGCCCGGTATTGGATGGCTACACCTTC
CDR3 protein: CSARGSMTGPVLDGYTF

V gene: TRBV4-3
J gene: TRBJ2-5
clone size: NA
D gene: NA
CDR3 DNA: TGCGCCAGCAGCCAGGGTCCGGACTCGTTTCAAGAGACCCAGTACTTC
CDR3 protein: CASSQGPDSFQETQYF

V gene: TRBV12-3/TRBV12-4
J gene: TRBJ2-1
clone size: NA
D gene: TRBD2
CDR3 DNA: TGTGCCAGCAGCCGAACTAGCGCGCAGCAGTTCTTC
CDR3 protein: CASSRTSAQQFF

V gene: TRBV12-3/TRBV12-4
J gene: TRBJ1-5
clone size: NA
D gene: NA
CDR3 DNA: TGTGCCAGCAGTTTGGGAGCGGGGTTGCAGCCCCAGCATTTT
CDR3 protein: CASSLGAGLQPQHF

V gene: TRBV7-9
J gene: TRBJ2-1
clone size: NA
D gene: TRBD1
CDR3 DNA: TGTGCCAGCAGCTCTACCGAATCCAGACAGGGGGCCTTTTGGGATGAGCAGTTCTTC
CDR3 protein: CASSSTESRQGAFWDEQFF

V gene: TRBV5-5
J gene: TRBJ2-7
clone size: NA
D gene: NA
CDR3 DNA: TGTGCCAGCAGCTTGAACACAGCCTACGAGCAGTACTTC
CDR3 protein: CASSLNTAYEQYF